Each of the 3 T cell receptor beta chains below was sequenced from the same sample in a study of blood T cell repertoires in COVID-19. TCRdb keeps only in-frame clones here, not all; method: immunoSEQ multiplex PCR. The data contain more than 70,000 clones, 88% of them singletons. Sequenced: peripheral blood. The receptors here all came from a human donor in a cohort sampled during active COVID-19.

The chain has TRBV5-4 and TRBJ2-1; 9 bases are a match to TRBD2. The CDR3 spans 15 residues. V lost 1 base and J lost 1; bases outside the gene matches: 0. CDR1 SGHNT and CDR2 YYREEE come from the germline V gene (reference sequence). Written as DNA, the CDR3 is TGTGCCAGCAGCTTGACTAGCGGGTCCTACAATGAGCAGTTCTTC. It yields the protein CASSLTSGSYNEQFF.

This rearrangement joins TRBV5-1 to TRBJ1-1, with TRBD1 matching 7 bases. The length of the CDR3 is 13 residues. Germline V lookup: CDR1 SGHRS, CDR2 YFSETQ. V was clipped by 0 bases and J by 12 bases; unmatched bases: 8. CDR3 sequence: CASSLGAQGITFF. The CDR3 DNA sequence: TGCGCCAGCAGCTTGGGGGCACAGGGGATAACTTTCTTT.

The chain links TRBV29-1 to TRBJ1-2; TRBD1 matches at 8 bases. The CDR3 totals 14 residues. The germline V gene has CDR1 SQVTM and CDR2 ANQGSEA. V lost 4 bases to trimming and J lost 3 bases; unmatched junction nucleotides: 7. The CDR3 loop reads CSVGHRGIDYGYTF. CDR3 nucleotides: TGCAGCGTTGGGCACAGGGGGATAGACTATGGCTACACCTTC.